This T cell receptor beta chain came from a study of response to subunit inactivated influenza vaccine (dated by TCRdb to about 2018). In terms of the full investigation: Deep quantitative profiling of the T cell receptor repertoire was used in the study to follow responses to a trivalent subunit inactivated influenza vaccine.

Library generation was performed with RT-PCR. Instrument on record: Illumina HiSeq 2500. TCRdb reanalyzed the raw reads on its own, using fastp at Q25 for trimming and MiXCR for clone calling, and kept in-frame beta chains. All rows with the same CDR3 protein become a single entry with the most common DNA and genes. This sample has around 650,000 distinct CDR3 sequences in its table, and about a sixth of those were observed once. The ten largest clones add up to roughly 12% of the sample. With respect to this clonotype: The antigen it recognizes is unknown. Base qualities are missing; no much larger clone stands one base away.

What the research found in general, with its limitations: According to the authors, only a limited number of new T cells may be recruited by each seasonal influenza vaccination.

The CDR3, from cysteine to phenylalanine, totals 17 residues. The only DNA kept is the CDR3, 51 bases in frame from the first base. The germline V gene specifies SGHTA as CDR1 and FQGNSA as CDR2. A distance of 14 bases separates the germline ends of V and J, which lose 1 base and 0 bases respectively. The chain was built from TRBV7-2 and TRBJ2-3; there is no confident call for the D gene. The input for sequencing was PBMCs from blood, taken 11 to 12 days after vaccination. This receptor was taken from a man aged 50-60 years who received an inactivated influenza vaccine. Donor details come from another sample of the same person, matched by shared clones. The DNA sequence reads TGTGCCAGCAGCTTAGGGGTGGGCGGTTTCAGCACAGATACGCAGTATTTT. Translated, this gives CASSLGVGGFSTDTQYF. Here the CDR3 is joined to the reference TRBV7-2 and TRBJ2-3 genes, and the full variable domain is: GAGVSQSPSNKVTEKGKDVELRCDPISGHTALYWYRQSLGQGLEFLIYFQGNSAPDKSGLPSDRFSAERTGGSVSTLTIQRTQQEDSAVYLCASSLGVGGFSTDTQYFGPGTRLTVL.